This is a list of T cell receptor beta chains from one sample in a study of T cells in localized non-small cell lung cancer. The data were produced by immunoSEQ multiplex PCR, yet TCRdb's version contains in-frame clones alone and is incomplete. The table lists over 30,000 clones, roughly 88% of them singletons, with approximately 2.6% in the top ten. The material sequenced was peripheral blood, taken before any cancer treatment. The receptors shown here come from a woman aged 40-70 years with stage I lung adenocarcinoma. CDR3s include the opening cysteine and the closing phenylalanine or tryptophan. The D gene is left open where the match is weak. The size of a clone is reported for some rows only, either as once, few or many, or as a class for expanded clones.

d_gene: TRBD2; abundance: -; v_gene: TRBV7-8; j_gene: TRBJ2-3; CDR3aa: CASSLAPRLAGTDTQYF; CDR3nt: TGTGCCAGCAGCTTAGCGCCCCGCCTAGCGGGCACAGATACGCAGTATTTT
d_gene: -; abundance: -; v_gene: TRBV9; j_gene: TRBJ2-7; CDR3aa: CAFYEQYF; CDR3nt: TGTGCCTTTTACGAGCAGTACTTC
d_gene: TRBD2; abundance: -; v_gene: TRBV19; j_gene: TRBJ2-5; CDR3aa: CASSIGTSGNLQETQYF; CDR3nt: TGTGCCAGTAGTATCGGGACTAGCGGGAACTTACAAGAGACCCAGTACTTC
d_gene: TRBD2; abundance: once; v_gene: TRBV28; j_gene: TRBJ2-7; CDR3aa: CASSSLRLAGGEQYF; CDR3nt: TGTGCCAGCAGTTCCCTGCGACTAGCGGGAGGGGAGCAGTACTTC
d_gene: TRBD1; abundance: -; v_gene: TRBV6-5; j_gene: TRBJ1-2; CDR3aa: CASSFSGTGRGQGYTF; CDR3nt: TGTGCCAGCAGTTTCTCAGGGACAGGGAGGGGACAAGGCTACACCTTC
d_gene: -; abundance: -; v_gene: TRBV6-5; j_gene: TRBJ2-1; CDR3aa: CASSLTRWNVQFF; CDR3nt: TGTGCCAGCAGTTTGACTAGGTGGAATGTGCAGTTCTTC
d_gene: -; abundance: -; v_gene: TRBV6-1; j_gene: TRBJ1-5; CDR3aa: CASSGIGTSLSNQPQHF; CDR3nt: TGTGCCAGCAGTGGGATTGGGACATCTCTTAGCAATCAGCCCCAGCATTTT
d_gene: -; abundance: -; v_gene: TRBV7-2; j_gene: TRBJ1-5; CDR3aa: CASSLMRSGSEQPQHF; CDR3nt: TGTGCCAGCAGCTTAATGAGATCGGGTTCGGAGCAGCCCCAGCATTTT
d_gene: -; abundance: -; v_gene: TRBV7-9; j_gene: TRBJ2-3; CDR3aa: CASRKTRSTDTQYF; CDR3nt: TGTGCCAGCCGGAAGACTAGAAGCACAGATACGCAGTATTTT
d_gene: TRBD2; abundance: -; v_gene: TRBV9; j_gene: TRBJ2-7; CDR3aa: CASGGLAGGPMHF; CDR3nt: TGTGCCAGCGGGGGGCTAGCGGGAGGGCCGATGCACTTC
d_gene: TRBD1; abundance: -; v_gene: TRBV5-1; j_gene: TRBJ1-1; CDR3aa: CASSSWTGRTEAFF; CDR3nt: TGCGCCAGCAGCTCCTGGACAGGACGCACTGAAGCTTTCTTT
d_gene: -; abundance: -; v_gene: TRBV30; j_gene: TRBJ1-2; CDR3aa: CAAQGDGYTF; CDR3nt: TGTGCTGCACAGGGAGATGGCTACACCTTC
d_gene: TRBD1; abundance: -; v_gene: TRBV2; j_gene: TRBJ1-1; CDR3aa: CASSEEGAMTEAFF; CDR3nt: TGTGCCAGCAGTGAAGAGGGGGCGATGACTGAAGCTTTCTTT
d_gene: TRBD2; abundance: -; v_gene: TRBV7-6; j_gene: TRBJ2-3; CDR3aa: CASSVGVSGLAQDTQYF; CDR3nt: TGTGCCAGCAGCGTGGGCGTCTCGGGACTAGCGCAGGATACGCAGTATTTT
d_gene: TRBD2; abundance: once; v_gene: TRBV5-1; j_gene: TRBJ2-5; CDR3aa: CASSLELAGEETQYF; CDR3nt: TGCGCCAGCAGCTTGGAGCTAGCGGGAGAAGAGACCCAGTACTTC
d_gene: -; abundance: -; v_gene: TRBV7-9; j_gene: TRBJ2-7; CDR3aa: CASSLALSSYEQYF; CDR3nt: TGTGCCAGCAGCTTAGCGCTTAGCTCTTACGAGCAGTACTTC
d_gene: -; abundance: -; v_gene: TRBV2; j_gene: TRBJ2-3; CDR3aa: CASMTRPTDTQYF; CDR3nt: TGTGCCAGCATGACTAGACCCACAGATACGCAGTATTTT
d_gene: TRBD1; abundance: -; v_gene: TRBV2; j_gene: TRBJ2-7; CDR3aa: CARGTGPYEQYF; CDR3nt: TGTGCCAGAGGGACAGGACCCTACGAGCAGTACTTC
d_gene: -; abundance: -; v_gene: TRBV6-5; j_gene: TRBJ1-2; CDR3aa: CASVSPQGGYTF; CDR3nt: TGTGCCAGCGTGAGTCCTCAAGGGGGCTACACCTTC
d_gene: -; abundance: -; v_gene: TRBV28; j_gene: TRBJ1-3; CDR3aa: CASSLFTPGISGNTIYF; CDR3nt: TGTGCCAGCAGTTTATTCACCCCGGGCATCTCTGGAAACACCATATATTTT
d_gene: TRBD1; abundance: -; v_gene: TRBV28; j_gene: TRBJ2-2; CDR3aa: CASQTGAAGELFF; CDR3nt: TGTGCCAGCCAGACAGGGGCGGCCGGGGAGCTGTTTTTT
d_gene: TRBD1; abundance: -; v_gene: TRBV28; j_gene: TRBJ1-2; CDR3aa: CASSMDRGSNYGYTF; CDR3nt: TGTGCCAGCAGTATGGACAGGGGATCCAACTATGGCTACACCTTC